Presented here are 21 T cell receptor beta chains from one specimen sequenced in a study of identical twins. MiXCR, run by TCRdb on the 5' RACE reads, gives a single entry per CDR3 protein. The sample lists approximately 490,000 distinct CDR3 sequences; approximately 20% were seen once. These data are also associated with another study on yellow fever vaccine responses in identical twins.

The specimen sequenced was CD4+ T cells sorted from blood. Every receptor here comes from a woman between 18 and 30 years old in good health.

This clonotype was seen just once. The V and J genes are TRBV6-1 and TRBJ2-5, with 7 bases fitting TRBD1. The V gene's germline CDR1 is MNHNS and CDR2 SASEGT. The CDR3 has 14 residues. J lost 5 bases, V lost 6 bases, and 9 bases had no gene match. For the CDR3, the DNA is TGTGCCAGCAGAAGGACAGGTTTTGGGGAGACCCAGTACTTC. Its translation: CASRRTGFGETQYF.

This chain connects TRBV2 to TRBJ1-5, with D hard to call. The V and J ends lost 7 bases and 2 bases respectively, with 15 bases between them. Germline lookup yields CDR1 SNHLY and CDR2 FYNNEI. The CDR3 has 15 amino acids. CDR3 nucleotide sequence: TGTGCCAGCAAGCCGAGAGGGCTGGGCAATCAGCCCCAGCATTTT. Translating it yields CASKPRGLGNQPQHF.

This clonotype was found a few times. The CDR3 protein is CASSQEQVGNTEAFF. In DNA, the CDR3 is TGTGCCAGCAGCCAAGAACAGGTTGGGAACACTGAAGCTTTCTTT. The chain uses TRBV3-1 and TRBJ1-1; D perhaps matches TRBD1 (5 bases). Per the germline V gene, CDR1 is LGHDT and CDR2 is YNNKEL (reference sequence). The CDR3 totals 15 residues. V dropped 0 bases and J dropped 1 base, with 9 bases sitting between them. Full variable domain (remainder filled in from reference TRBV3-1 and TRBJ1-1): DTAVSQTPKYLVTQMGNDKSIKCEQNLGHDTMYWYKQDSKKFLKIMFSYNNKELIINETVPNRFSPKSPDKAHLNLHINSLELGDSAVYFCASSQEQVGNTEAFFGQGTRLTVV.

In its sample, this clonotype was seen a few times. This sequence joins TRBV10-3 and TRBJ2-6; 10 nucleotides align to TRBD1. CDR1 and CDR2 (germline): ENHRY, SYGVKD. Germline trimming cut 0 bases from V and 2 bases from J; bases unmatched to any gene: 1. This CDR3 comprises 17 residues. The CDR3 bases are TGTGCCATCAGTGAGTCAGGACAGGGGGCTGGGGCCAACGTCCTGACTTTC. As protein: CAISESGQGAGANVLTF.

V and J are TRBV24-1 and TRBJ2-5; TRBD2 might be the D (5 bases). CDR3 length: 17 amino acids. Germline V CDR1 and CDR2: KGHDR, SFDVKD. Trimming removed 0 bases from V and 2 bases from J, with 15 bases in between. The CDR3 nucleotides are TGTGCCACCAGTGATTTGCCCTCACGACGGGATCAAGAGACCCAGTACTTC. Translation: CATSDLPSRRDQETQYF.

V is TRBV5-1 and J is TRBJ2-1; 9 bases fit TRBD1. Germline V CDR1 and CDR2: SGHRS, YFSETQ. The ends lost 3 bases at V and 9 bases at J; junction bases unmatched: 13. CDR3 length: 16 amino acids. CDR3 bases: TGCGCCAGCAGCTCCATACCCTTGACAGGGGGGGGTGAGCAGTTCTTC. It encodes CASSSIPLTGGGEQFF.

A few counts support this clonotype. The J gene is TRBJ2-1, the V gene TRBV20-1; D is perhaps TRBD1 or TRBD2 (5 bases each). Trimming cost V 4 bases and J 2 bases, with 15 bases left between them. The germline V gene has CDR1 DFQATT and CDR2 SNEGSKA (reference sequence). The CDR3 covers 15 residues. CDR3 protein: CSATTGTNPYNEQFF. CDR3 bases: TGCAGTGCTACGACCGGGACGAACCCCTACAATGAGCAGTTCTTC.

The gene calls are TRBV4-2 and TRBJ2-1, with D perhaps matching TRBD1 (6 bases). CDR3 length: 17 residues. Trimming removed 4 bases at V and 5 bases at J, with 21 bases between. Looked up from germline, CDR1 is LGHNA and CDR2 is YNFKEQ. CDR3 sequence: CASSRSGVVGSDNEQFF. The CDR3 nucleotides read TGTGCCAGCAGCCGATCAGGGGTTGTGGGAAGTGACAATGAGCAGTTCTTC.

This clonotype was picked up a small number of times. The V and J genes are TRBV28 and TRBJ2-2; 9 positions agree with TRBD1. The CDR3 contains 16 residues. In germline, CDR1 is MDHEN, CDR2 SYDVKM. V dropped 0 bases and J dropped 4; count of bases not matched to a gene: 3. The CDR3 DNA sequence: TGTGCCAGCAGTTTATGGGGGACAGGGTCCACCGGGGAGCTGTTTTTT. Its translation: CASSLWGTGSTGELFF.

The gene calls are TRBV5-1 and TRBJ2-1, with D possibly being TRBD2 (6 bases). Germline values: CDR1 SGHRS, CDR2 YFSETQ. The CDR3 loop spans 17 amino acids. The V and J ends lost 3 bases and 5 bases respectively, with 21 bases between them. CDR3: CASSYRGRGSLNNEQFF. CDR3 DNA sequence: TGCGCCAGCAGCTACAGAGGACGGGGGAGTCTGAACAATGAGCAGTTCTTC.

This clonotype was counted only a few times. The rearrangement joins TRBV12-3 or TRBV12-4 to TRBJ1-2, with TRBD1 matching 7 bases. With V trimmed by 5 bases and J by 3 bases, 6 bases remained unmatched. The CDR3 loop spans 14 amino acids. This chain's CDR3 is CASSGTTGDYGYTF. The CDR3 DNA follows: TGTGCCAGCAGTGGAACCACAGGGGACTATGGCTACACCTTC.

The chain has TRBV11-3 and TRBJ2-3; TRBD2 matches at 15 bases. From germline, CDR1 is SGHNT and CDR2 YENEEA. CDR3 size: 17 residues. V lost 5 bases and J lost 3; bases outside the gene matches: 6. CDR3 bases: TGTGCCAGCAGCCCAGGACTAGCGGGAGGGACGACAGATACGCAGTATTTT. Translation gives CASSPGLAGGTTDTQYF.

The CDR3 sequence is CASSLDGLASGSNTGELFF. The CDR3 nucleotides read TGTGCCAGCAGCTTAGATGGTTTGGCTAGCGGGTCGAACACCGGGGAGCTGTTTTTT. This chain connects TRBV11-2 to TRBJ2-2; 8 nucleotides line up with TRBD2. CDR1 and CDR2 (germline): SGHAT, FQNNGV. V was pared by 0 bases and J by 0 bases, with 9 bases of the junction left unmatched. The CDR3 covers 19 residues. The entire variable domain, with the rest obtained from reference TRBV11-2 and TRBJ2-2, is as follows: EAGVAQSPRYKIIEKRQSVAFWCNPISGHATLYWYQQILGQGPKLLIQFQNNGVVDDSQLPKDRFSAERLKGVDSTLKIQPAKLEDSAVYLCASSLDGLASGSNTGELFFGEGSRLTVL.

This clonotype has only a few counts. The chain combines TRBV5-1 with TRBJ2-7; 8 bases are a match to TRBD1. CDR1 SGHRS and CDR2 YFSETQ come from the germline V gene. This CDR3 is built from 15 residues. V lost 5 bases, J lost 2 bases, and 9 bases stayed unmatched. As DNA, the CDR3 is TGCGCCAGCAGTAAAGGGACAGGAGTACCCTACGAGCAGTACTTC. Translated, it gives CASSKGTGVPYEQYF. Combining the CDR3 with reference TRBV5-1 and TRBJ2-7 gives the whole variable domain KAGVTQTPRYLIKTRGQQVTLSCSPISGHRSVSWYQQTPGQGLQFLFEYFSETQRNKGNFPGRFSGRQFSNSRSEMNVSTLELGDSALYLCASSKGTGVPYEQYFGPGTRLTVT.

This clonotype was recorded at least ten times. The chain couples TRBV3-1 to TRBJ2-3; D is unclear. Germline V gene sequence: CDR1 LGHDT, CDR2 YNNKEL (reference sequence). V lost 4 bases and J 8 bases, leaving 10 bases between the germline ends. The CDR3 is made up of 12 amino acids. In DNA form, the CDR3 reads TGTGCCAGCAGCCCAAGAACGGCTACGCAGTATTTT. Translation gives CASSPRTATQYF.

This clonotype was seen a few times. CDR3 protein: CASSPVVAGINEQFF. CDR3 coding DNA: TGTGCCAGCAGCCCTGTTGTAGCGGGGATCAATGAGCAGTTCTTC. The rearrangement uses TRBV7-9 and TRBJ2-1, with 8 bases identical to TRBD2. V shed 5 bases, J shed 6 bases, and the junction held 9 bases outside the gene matches. The CDR3 contains 15 residues. Germline V gene data show CDR1 as SEHNR and CDR2 as FQNEAQ (reference sequence).

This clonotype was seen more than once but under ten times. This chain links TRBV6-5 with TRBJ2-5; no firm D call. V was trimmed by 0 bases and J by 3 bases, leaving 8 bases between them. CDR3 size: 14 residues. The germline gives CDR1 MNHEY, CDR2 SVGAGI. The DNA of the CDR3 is TGTGCCAGCAGTTACTCTACCTTAAAAGAGACCCAGTACTTC. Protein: CASSYSTLKETQYF.

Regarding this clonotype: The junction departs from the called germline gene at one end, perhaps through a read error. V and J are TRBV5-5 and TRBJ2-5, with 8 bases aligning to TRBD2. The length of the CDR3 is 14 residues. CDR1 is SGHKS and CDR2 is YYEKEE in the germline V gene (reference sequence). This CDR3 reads CASTRGGLKETQYF. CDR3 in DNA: TGTGCCAGCACCCGGGGGGGCCTTAAAGAGACCCAATACTTC.

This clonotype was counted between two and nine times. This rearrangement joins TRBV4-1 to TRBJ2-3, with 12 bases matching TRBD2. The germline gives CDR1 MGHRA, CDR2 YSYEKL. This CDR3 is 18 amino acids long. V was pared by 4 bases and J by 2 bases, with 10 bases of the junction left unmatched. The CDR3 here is CASSPLGLAGKLTDTQYF. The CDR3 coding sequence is TGCGCCAGCAGCCCCCTAGGACTAGCGGGGAAGCTCACAGATACGCAGTATTTT.

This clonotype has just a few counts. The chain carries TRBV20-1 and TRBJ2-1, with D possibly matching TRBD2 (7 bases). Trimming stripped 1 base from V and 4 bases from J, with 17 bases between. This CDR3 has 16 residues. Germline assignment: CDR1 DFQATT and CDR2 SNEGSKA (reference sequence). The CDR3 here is CSARGGGPTRYNEQFF. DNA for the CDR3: TGCAGTGCTAGAGGGGGGGGCCCTACTAGATACAATGAGCAGTTCTTC.

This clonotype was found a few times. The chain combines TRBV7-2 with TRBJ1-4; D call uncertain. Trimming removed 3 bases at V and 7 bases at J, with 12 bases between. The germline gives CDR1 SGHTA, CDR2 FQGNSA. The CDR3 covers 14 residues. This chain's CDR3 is CASSFNFYGEKLFF. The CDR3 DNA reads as TGTGCCAGCAGCTTCAACTTCTACGGTGAAAAACTGTTTTTT. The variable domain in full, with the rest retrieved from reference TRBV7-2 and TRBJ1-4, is GAGVSQSPSNKVTEKGKDVELRCDPISGHTALYWYRQSLGQGLEFLIYFQGNSAPDKSGLPSDRFSAERTGGSVSTLTIQRTQQEDSAVYLCASSFNFYGEKLFFGSGTQLSVL.